These T cell receptor beta chains were read from a single sample in a study of T cells in Graves' hyperthyroidism and ophthalmopathy. TCRdb processed the multiplex PCR reads anew with MiXCR; each CDR3 protein has one entry. The sample shows hundreds of thousands of distinct CDR3 sequences, 15% to 18% of them seen only once. Sequenced sample: blood. The source of these receptors is a young woman with Graves' hyperthyroidism. Each CDR3 is given with its conserved first and last residue. D genes are given only for firm matches. Only some rows state a clone size, as once, few, many or a class for expanded clones.

v_gene: TRBV6-2/TRBV6-3
j_gene: TRBJ2-3
abundance: few
d_gene: .
CDR3aa: CASSYSLLRWGTDTQYF
CDR3nt: TGTGCCAGCAGTTACTCGTTGTTGAGGTGGGGAACAGATACGCAGTATTTT

v_gene: TRBV3-1
j_gene: TRBJ1-5
abundance: many
d_gene: TRBD1
CDR3aa: CASSQGGTGRNQPQHF
CDR3nt: TGTGCCAGCAGCCAAGGTGGGACAGGGCGCAATCAGCCCCAGCATTTT

v_gene: TRBV3-1
j_gene: TRBJ2-3
abundance: many
d_gene: .
CDR3aa: CASTDGGPRSYTDTQYF
CDR3nt: TGTGCCAGCACCGACGGGGGCCCCCGTTCTTACACAGATACGCAGTATTTT

v_gene: TRBV5-1
j_gene: TRBJ2-5
abundance: many
d_gene: .
CDR3aa: CASSRVGETQYF
CDR3nt: TGCGCCAGCAGCCGGGTTGGAGAGACCCAGTACTTC

v_gene: TRBV12-3/TRBV12-4
j_gene: TRBJ2-1
abundance: once
d_gene: .
CDR3aa: CASSLMDEQFF
CDR3nt: TGTGCCAGCAGTTTAATGGATGAGCAGTTCTTC

v_gene: TRBV24-1
j_gene: TRBJ2-2
abundance: few
d_gene: TRBD1
CDR3aa: CATSVQGAGELFF
CDR3nt: TGTGCCACCAGTGTCCAGGGGGCCGGGGAGCTGTTTTTT

v_gene: TRBV2
j_gene: TRBJ1-5
abundance: many
d_gene: .
CDR3aa: CASSEGPTGRGPGQHF
CDR3nt: TGTGCCAGCAGCGAAGGACCGACAGGTAGGGGCCCAGGCCAGCATTTT

v_gene: TRBV7-2
j_gene: TRBJ1-1
abundance: many
d_gene: .
CDR3aa: CASSLMAGNTEAFF
CDR3nt: TGTGCCAGCAGCTTAATGGCAGGAAACACTGAAGCTTTCTTT

v_gene: TRBV7-8
j_gene: TRBJ1-4
abundance: .
d_gene: .
CDR3aa: CASSQNNGGGEKLFF
CDR3nt: TGTGCCAGCAGCCAAAATAATGGGGGCGGTGAAAAACTGTTTTTT

v_gene: TRBV28
j_gene: TRBJ2-5
abundance: many
d_gene: .
CDR3aa: CASSPEGTPETQYF
CDR3nt: TGTGCCAGCAGCCCCGAAGGTACGCCGGAGACCCAGTACTTC

v_gene: TRBV20-1
j_gene: TRBJ1-1
abundance: .
d_gene: TRBD1
CDR3aa: CSARTGGTGTEAFF
CDR3nt: TGCAGTGCTAGGACAGGGGGCACGGGCACTGAAGCTTTCTTT

v_gene: TRBV10-3
j_gene: TRBJ2-4
abundance: .
d_gene: TRBD1
CDR3aa: CAISNDRGVRNIQYF
CDR3nt: TGTGCCATCAGTAATGACAGGGGCGTCAGAAACATTCAGTACTTC